Listed below are T cell receptor beta chains from one sample, sequenced in a study of cytomegalovirus exposure and HLA in healthy donors. Assay used: immunoSEQ multiplex PCR; TCRdb lists only in-frame clones, some missing. Found here are fewer than 200,000 clones, approximately 88% of them singletons; the top ten hold 0.65% to 0.9%. What was sequenced was PBMCs. Receptors originate from a woman aged 25 to 45 in good health and CMV-seronegative. CDR3s include the opening cysteine and the closing phenylalanine or tryptophan. The D gene is left open where the match is weak. Expanded clones are given a class, and other clones once, few, many or no size at all.

j_gene	abundance	v_gene	d_gene	CDR3nt	CDR3aa
TRBJ1-2	-	TRBV9	TRBD1	TGTGCCAGCAGCGCGGGACAGGTGGGCTACACCTTC	CASSAGQVGYTF
TRBJ2-1	once	TRBV20-1	TRBD1	TGCAGTGTGACAGGGAACAATGAGCAGTTCTTC	CSVTGNNEQFF
TRBJ2-3	-	TRBV9	-	TGTGCCAGCAGCGTAGGCCCCCTTGGACTACCTTCTAGCACAGATACGCAGTATTTT	CASSVGPLGLPSSTDTQYF
TRBJ1-4	-	TRBV27	-	TGTGCCAGCAGTTTAAAACTGATGGGCAGGCCTAATAATGAAAAACTGTTTTTT	CASSLKLMGRPNNEKLFF
TRBJ2-1	-	TRBV11-2	-	TGTGCCAGCACCCAGCGCGGGTGGGGTTACAATGAGCAGTTCTTC	CASTQRGWGYNEQFF
TRBJ2-7	-	TRBV19	TRBD1	TGTGCCAGTAGGGTTGGACAGGCTAGCTACGAGCAGTACTTC	CASRVGQASYEQYF
TRBJ1-4	-	TRBV18	-	TGTGCCAGCTCACCACGGGGGCCTACTAATGAAAAACTGTTTTTT	CASSPRGPTNEKLFF
TRBJ2-1	-	TRBV19	-	TGTGCCAGTAGTGTAACCCGGGGGGCGGGCTCCTACAATGAGCTGTTCTTC	CASSVTRGAGSYNELFF
TRBJ2-3	-	TRBV19	TRBD1	TGTGCCAGTAGCGACAGGGGTGTCACAGATACGCAGTATTTT	CASSDRGVTDTQYF
TRBJ2-7	-	TRBV28	-	TGTGCCAGCAGGGAACAGGGCTCCTACGAGCAGTACTTC	CASREQGSYEQYF
TRBJ1-2	-	TRBV28	TRBD1	TGTGCCAGCAGTTTGACCCCGGACAGGGGTGGCTACACCTTC	CASSLTPDRGGYTF
TRBJ2-7	-	TRBV7-2	-	TGTGCCAGCAGCTTCGCACCCACAGGGTATTGGACCCACGAGCAGTACTTC	CASSFAPTGYWTHEQYF
TRBJ1-2	-	TRBV6-5	TRBD1	TGTGCCAGCAGTTACGACAGGGCCTCCTATGGCTACACCTTC	CASSYDRASYGYTF
TRBJ2-1	-	TRBV10-1	TRBD2	TGCGCCAGCAGTGAAGGGGCGGGAGGTGGCTCCTACAATGAGCAGTTCTTC	CASSEGAGGGSYNEQFF
TRBJ1-2	-	TRBV19	-	TGTGCCAGTAGTGCCGCGGCCCGATCAGGCTACACCTTC	CASSAAARSGYTF
TRBJ2-5	-	TRBV7-9	-	TGTGCCAGCAGCTTGCACAGGGAGGGTCCGTTGTCCCAGTACTTC	CASSLHREGPLSQYF
TRBJ2-5	-	TRBV28	TRBD2	TGTGCCAGCAGTCCCCTGGTAGCGGGAGGTTTGGAGACCCAGTACTTC	CASSPLVAGGLETQYF
TRBJ2-4	once	TRBV6-1	TRBD2	TGTGCCAGCAGTGCAGGAGCGGGGGGGACCTCTCTAGCCAAAAACATTCAGTACTTC	CASSAGAGGTSLAKNIQYF
TRBJ2-3	once	TRBV7-9	-	TGTGCCAGCAGCTTATCCTTTCGGGATCCTAGCACAGATACGCAGTATTTT	CASSLSFRDPSTDTQYF
TRBJ1-4	-	TRBV7-5	-	TGTGCCAGAAGCTTAGAGTCTAGAGGGATTAGTGAAAAACTGTTTTTT	CARSLESRGISEKLFF
TRBJ1-2	-	TRBV2	-	TGTGCCAGCAGGGGGGGGGTCTATGGCTACACCTTC	CASRGGVYGYTF
TRBJ2-2	-	TRBV6-6	TRBD2	TGTGCCACCGGGACTAGCGGTACCGGGGAGCTGTTTTTT	CATGTSGTGELFF
TRBJ2-2	-	TRBV29-1	-	TGCAGCGTTGACCAAAAGAACACCGGGGAGCTGTTTTTT	CSVDQKNTGELFF
TRBJ2-3	-	TRBV15	-	TGTGCCACCAGCAGAGATCGAGCCACAGATACGCAGTATTTT	CATSRDRATDTQYF
TRBJ2-2	-	TRBV6-6	TRBD1	TGTGCCAGCAGCTATACAGGGGGCACGAACACCGGGGAGCTGTTTTTT	CASSYTGGTNTGELFF
TRBJ1-1	-	TRBV6-6	-	TGTGCCAGCAGTCCTCTCGGCGGAACCGGTGAAGCTTTCTTT	CASSPLGGTGEAFF
TRBJ2-1	-	TRBV28	TRBD1	TGTGCCAGCATGTCCGGGACAGGGGCCAATGAGCAGTTCTTC	CASMSGTGANEQFF
TRBJ2-2	-	TRBV7-2	TRBD2	TGTGCCAGCAGTCCAAGCGGGGGCGGGACCGGGGAGCTGTTTTTT	CASSPSGGGTGELFF
TRBJ2-5	-	TRBV7-2	-	TGTGCCAGCAGCTCCCGGGTGGGCGGGCCCGCCCAAGAGACCCAGTACTTC	CASSSRVGGPAQETQYF
TRBJ1-5	-	TRBV9	TRBD1	TGCGCCAGCAGCGTCCAGGGGGCTGGTCAGCCCCAGCATTTT	CASSVQGAGQPQHF
TRBJ1-4	-	TRBV7-8	TRBD1	TGTGCCAGCAGCCTCAGGACAGGGCTGACTAATGAAAAACTGTTTTTT	CASSLRTGLTNEKLFF
TRBJ2-7	once	TRBV4-2	TRBD2	TGTGCCAGCAGCAGCGAAGAGGGACTAGCGGACTACGAGCAGTACTTC	CASSSEEGLADYEQYF
TRBJ1-4	few	TRBV5-4	-	TGTGCCAGCAGCTCGGAGGGCCGTGCAACTAATGAAAAACTGTTTTTT	CASSSEGRATNEKLFF
TRBJ2-1	once	TRBV7-3	-	TGTGCCAGCAGCAACCCGCTTGGCGAGCAGTTCTTC	CASSNPLGEQFF
TRBJ2-3	-	TRBV5-1	-	TGCGCCAGCAGCTTGGCGCTTCCTAGAGATACGCAGTATTTT	CASSLALPRDTQYF